This T cell receptor (beta chain) was recovered during a study of cytomegalovirus exposure and HLA in healthy donors. Study-level points and caveats: Using the classifier, cytomegalovirus status was reportedly diagnosed with high specificity and sensitivity. Common viral pathogens (according to a later analysis) appeared linked to several of the most significant clusters. Presence/absence analyses assumed roughly uniform sequencing depth across donors.

Germline V gene sequence: CDR1 SGHAT, CDR2 FQNNGV. The CDR3 sequence is 16 residues long. Losses at the gene ends were 1 base for V and 3 bases for J; bases not matched to a gene: 7. Healthy bone marrow donors formed the donor group. The PCR was carried out with 60 Vbeta primers and 13 Jbeta primers. This table comes from immunoSEQ multiplex PCR, and its TCRdb copy is limited to in-frame clones, with some not included. The sample includes about 110,000 clones, over 60% seen only once; the top ten take under 1.5%. As for this clone: Its antigen remains unidentified.

The J gene is TRBJ1-2, the V gene TRBV11-2; TRBD1 agrees at 8 bases. This sequence was found in a woman aged 30 to 39 in good health and CMV-seronegative. The specimen sequenced was PBMCs. The CDR3 DNA sequence: TGTGCCAGCAGCTTAGGAGGCAGGGGGCCGCACTATGGCTACACCTTC. Amino acid sequence: CASSLGGRGPHYGYTF.